These 10 T cell receptor beta chains originate from one sample sequenced in a study of cytomegalovirus exposure and HLA in healthy donors (dated by TCRdb to about 2017). Library method: the immunoSEQ multiplex PCR assay. A mixture of 60 forward primers for TCR Vbeta segments and 13 reverse primers for TCR Jbeta segments was used in the multiplex PCR. Imported from immuneACCESS, the table was reduced by TCRdb to in-frame sequences with V and J called. These copies leave out some clones; in studies compared against another copy, an unresolved V gene accounts for under half, and the cause of the remainder is not known. This sample comprises some 120,000 clones, about 80% of them detected only once. Of the sample, 9% to 9.5% is held by the ten largest clones. The sample comprised PBMCs. The receptors stem from a woman in her fifties or sixties in good health and CMV-seropositive.

The chain combines TRBV7-6 with TRBJ2-3, with TRBD2 identical over 9 bases. Germline CDR1 SGHVS, CDR2 FNYEAQ. V was clipped by 1 base and J by 5 bases; unmatched bases: 4. The CDR3 extends over 15 amino acids. The CDR3 DNA reads TGTGCCAGCAGCTTAGGGGCGGGGGGGCTAGATACGCAGTATTTT. Encoded protein: CASSLGAGGLDTQYF.

The J gene is TRBJ2-3, the V gene TRBV29-1; the match to TRBD2 covers 7 bases. The V and J ends lost 0 bases and 4 bases, in that order; junction bases with no gene match: 4. The length of the CDR3 is 14 residues. Germline values: CDR1 SQVTM, CDR2 ANQGSEA. The CDR3 region is CSVEDRLASDTQYF. Written as DNA, the CDR3 is TGCAGCGTTGAAGATCGACTAGCCTCAGATACGCAGTATTTT.

The chain employs TRBV13 and TRBJ2-1, with D possibly being TRBD1 (6 bases). This CDR3 comprises 12 residues. V lost 1 base, J lost 13 bases, and 11 bases lay in between. Germline lookup yields CDR1 PRHDT and CDR2 FYEKMQ (reference sequence). CDR3 residues: CASSLARTVQFF. The CDR3 coding sequence is TGTGCCAGCAGCTTAGCACGGACAGTCCAGTTCTTC. Full variable domain (remainder filled in from reference TRBV13 and TRBJ2-1): AAGVIQSPRHLIKEKRETATLKCYPIPRHDTVYWYQQGPGQDPQFLISFYEKMQSDKGSIPDRFSAQQFSDYHSELNMSSLELGDSALYFCASSLARTVQFFGPGTRLTVL.

This chain connects TRBV11-1 to TRBJ2-1, with 11 bases matching TRBD2. CDR1 is SGHAT and CDR2 is FQDESV in the germline V gene (reference sequence). With V trimmed by 1 base and J by 7 bases, 6 bases remained unmatched. The CDR3 extends over 16 amino acids. This CDR3 reads CASSLGASGGLNEQFF. CDR3 nucleotide sequence: TGTGCCAGCAGCTTAGGGGCTAGCGGGGGGTTAAATGAGCAGTTCTTC.

V gene TRBV5-6 combines with J gene TRBJ1-1; D gene ambiguous. V was shortened by 3 bases and J by 1 base, with 13 bases between the two germline ends. Germline lookup yields CDR1 SGHDT and CDR2 YYEEEE. CDR3 length: 15 residues. This CDR3 is CASSSADQANTEAFF. The DNA of the CDR3 is TGTGCCAGCAGCTCGGCCGACCAGGCGAACACTGAAGCTTTCTTT.

The chain carries TRBV5-1 and TRBJ2-1; TRBD2 matches at 8 bases. The CDR3 runs 14 residues. The germline CDR1 and CDR2 sequences are SGHRS and YFSETQ. Trimming took 4 bases from V and 5 from J; bases not matched to a gene: 5. The CDR3 loop reads CASSLGLADNEQFF. The CDR3 bases are TGCGCCAGCAGCCTAGGACTAGCAGACAATGAGCAGTTCTTC.

This sequence joins TRBV6-6 and TRBJ2-7; D not resolved. The CDR3 contains 11 residues. Between the trimmed V and J ends, which lost 2 bases and 6 bases, there was a span of 5 bases. The germline gives CDR1 MNHNY, CDR2 SVGAGI (reference sequence). The CDR3 sequence: CASSYGGEQYF. For the CDR3, the DNA is TGTGCCAGCAGTTACGGCGGCGAGCAGTACTTC.

As DNA, the CDR3 is TGTGCCAGCTCACCACCGCGCTCACCGGGAGGGCTCCAAGAGACCCAGTACTTC. Translated, it gives CASSPPRSPGGLQETQYF. The chain employs TRBV18 and TRBJ2-5; 8 bases align to TRBD2. J lost 1 base, V lost 0 bases, and 10 bases had no gene match. Per the germline V gene, CDR1 is KGHSH and CDR2 is LQKENI. CDR3 size: 18 residues.

The V and J genes are TRBV7-9 and TRBJ2-3; no firm D call. The CDR3 has 15 residues. V was cut by 3 bases and J by 4 bases, with 14 bases left in between. Germline V CDR1 and CDR2: SEHNR, FQNEAQ (reference sequence). CDR3 DNA: TGTGCCAGCAGCTTTGGCCAGGCAGTGGCAGATACGCAGTATTTT. It encodes CASSFGQAVADTQYF.

The chain recombines TRBV9 with TRBJ1-3; D not resolved. The V gene's germline CDR1 is SGDLS and CDR2 YYNGEE. Trimming pared 4 bases from V and 5 bases from J, leaving 16 bases between. The CDR3 runs to 15 residues. The CDR3 reads CASSSDRGGRNTIYF. The DNA for the CDR3 is TGTGCCAGCAGCTCCGATCGAGGCGGCCGAAACACCATATATTTT.